This TCR beta chain was recovered during a study of shared clonotypes between healthy human individuals. Study-level background: Each donor's CD4 naive and CD4 memory cells filled three plates apiece, CD8 naive two, and CD8 memory one. Study-wide findings and caveats: In general, naive subsets displayed greater estimated richness than memory subsets did.

This clone was observed a single time. Its cognate antigen is unknown. All participating donors were Caucasian adults from Nashville, Tennessee. Germline CDR1 and CDR2: MDHEN and SYDVKM. The CDR3 contains 18 residues. Unmatched junction bases numbered 10, after V lost 2 bases and J lost 5 bases. Roughly 27,000 T cell genomes, or 200 ng DNA, went into the sorted-subset replicate PCRs. Assay: immunoSEQ multiplex PCR; the TCRdb copy retains only in-frame clones and omits some. The table includes about a million clones, around 76% detected once. Sequencing was carried out using memory CD4+ T cells sorted from blood. Subset here: CD45RA-negative fraction. This TCR was recovered from a man between 18 and 35 years old in good health. The chain uses TRBV28 and TRBJ1-4, with TRBD1 matching over 11 bases. The CDR3 DNA sequence: TGTGCCAGCAGTTTAATGGGGACAGGGGGTAATGAAAATGAAAAACTGTTTTTT. It encodes CASSLMGTGGNENEKLFF. The variable domain in full, with the rest retrieved from reference TRBV28 and TRBJ1-4, is DVKVTQSSRYLVKRTGEKVFLECVQDMDHENMFWYRQDPGLGLRLIYFSYDVKMKEKGDIPEGYSVSREKKERFSLILESASTNQTSMYLCASSLMGTGGNENEKLFFGSGTQLSVL.